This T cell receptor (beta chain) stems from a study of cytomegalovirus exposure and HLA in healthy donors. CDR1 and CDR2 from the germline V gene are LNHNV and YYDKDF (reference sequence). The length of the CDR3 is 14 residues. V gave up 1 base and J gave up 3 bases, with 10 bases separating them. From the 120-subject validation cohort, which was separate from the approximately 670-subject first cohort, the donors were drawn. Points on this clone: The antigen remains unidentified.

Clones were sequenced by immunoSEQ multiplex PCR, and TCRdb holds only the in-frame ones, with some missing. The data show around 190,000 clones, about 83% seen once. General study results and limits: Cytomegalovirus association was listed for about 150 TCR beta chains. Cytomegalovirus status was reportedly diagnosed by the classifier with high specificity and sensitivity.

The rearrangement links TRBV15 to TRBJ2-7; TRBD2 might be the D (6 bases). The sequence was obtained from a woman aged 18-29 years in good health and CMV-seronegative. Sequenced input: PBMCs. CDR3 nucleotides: TGTGCCACCAGCAGAGGGGGTAGCGGCTACGAGCAGTACTTC. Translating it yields CATSRGGSGYEQYF.